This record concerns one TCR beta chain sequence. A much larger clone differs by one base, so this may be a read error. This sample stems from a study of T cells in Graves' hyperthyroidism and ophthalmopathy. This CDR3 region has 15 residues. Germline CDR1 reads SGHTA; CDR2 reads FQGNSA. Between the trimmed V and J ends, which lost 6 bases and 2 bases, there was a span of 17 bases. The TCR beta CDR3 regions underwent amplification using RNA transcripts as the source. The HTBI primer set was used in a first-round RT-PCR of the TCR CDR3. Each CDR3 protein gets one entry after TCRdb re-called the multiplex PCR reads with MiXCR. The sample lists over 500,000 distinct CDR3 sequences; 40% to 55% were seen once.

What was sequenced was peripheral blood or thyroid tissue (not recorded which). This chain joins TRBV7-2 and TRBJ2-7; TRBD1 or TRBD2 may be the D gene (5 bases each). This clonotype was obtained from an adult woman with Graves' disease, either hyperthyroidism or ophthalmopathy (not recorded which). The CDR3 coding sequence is TGTGCCAGCAGTCGTAGCAGGGACGTCCCCTACGAGCAGTACTTC. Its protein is CASSRSRDVPYEQYF. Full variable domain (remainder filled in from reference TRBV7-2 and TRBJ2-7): GAGVSQSPSNKVTEKGKDVELRCDPISGHTALYWYRQSLGQGLEFLIYFQGNSAPDKSGLPSDRFSAERTGGSVSTLTIQRTQQEDSAVYLCASSRSRDVPYEQYFGPGTRLTVT.